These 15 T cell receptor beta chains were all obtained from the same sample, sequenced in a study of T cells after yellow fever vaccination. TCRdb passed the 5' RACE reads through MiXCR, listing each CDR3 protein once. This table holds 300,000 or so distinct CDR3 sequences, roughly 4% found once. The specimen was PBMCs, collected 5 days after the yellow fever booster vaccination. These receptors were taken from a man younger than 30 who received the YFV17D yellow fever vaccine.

In DNA form, the CDR3 reads TGTGCCAGCAGCGCCGCCTGGGGAAGCAATCAGCCCCAGCATTTT. Encoded protein: CASSAAWGSNQPQHF. The rearrangement uses TRBV12-3 or TRBV12-4 and TRBJ1-5; D not certain. Trimming took 6 bases from V and 1 from J, leaving 13 bases between them. CDR3 length equals 15 residues.

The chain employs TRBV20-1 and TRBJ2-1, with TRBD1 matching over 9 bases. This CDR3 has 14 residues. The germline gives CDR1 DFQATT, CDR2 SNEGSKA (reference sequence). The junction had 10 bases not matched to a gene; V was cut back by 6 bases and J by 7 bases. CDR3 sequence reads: CSARGQGLRNEQFF. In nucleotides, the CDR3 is TGCAGTGCGAGGGGACAGGGATTGAGGAATGAGCAGTTCTTC.

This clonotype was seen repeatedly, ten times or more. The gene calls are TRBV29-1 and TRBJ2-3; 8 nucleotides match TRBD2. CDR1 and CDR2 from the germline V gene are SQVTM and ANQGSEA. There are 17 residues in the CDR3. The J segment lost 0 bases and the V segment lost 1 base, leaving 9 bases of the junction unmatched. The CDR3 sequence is CSVEVWSGGQSTDTQYF. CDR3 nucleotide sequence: TGCAGCGTTGAAGTCTGGAGCGGGGGCCAAAGCACAGATACGCAGTATTTT.

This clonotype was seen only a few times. CDR3 loop: CAIKTGTGLTDTQYF. The CDR3 DNA reads as TGTGCCATCAAAACGGGGACAGGGCTTACAGATACGCAGTATTTT. This chain joins TRBV10-3 and TRBJ2-3; 9 bases map to TRBD1. From germline, CDR1 is ENHRY and CDR2 SYGVKD. V was pared by 7 bases and J by 3 bases, with 8 bases of the junction left unmatched. This CDR3 has 15 amino acids.

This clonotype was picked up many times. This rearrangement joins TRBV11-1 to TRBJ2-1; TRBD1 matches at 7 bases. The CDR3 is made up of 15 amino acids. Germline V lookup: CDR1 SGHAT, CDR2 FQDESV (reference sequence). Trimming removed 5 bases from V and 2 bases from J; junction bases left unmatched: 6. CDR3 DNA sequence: TGTGCCAGCAGCCCAAGGGGGCTCACCTACAATGAGCAGTTCTTC. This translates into CASSPRGLTYNEQFF.

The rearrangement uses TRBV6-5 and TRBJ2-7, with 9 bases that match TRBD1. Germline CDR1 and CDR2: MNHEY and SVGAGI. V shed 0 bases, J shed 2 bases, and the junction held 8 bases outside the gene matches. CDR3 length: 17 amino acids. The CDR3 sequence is CASSYSTGTGLTYEQYF. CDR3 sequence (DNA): TGTGCCAGCAGTTACTCCACCGGGACAGGGCTCACCTACGAGCAGTACTTC.

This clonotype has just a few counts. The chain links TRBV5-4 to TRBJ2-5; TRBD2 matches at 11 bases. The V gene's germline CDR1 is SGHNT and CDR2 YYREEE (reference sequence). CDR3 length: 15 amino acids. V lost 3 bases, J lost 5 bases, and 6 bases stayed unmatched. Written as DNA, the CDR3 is TGTGCCAGCAGCTCTGGGGGGACTAGCGGTGAGACCCAGTACTTC. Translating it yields CASSSGGTSGETQYF.

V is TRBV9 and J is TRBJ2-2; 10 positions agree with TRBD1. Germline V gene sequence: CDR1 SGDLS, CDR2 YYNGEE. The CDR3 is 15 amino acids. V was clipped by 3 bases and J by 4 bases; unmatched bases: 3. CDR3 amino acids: CASSGRDRGTGELFF. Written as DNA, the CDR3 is TGTGCCAGCAGCGGGCGGGACAGGGGCACCGGGGAGCTGTTTTTT.

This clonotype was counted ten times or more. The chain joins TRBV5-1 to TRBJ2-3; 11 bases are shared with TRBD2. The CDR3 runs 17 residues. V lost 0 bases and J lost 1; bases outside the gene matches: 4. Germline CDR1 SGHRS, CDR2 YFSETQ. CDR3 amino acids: CASSLAQLAGGTDTQYF. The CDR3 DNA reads TGCGCCAGCAGCTTGGCCCAACTAGCGGGGGGCACAGATACGCAGTATTTT. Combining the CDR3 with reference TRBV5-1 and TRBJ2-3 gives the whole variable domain KAGVTQTPRYLIKTRGQQVTLSCSPISGHRSVSWYQQTPGQGLQFLFEYFSETQRNKGNFPGRFSGRQFSNSRSEMNVSTLELGDSALYLCASSLAQLAGGTDTQYFGPGTRLTVL.

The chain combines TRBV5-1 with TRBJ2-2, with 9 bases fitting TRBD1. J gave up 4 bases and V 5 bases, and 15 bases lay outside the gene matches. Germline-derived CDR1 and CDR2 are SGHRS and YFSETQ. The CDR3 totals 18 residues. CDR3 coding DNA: TGCGCCAGCAGTCCTATTAGCACGGGACAGGGTACCACCGGGGAGCTGTTTTTT. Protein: CASSPISTGQGTTGELFF. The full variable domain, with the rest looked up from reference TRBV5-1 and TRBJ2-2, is KAGVTQTPRYLIKTRGQQVTLSCSPISGHRSVSWYQQTPGQGLQFLFEYFSETQRNKGNFPGRFSGRQFSNSRSEMNVSTLELGDSALYLCASSPISTGQGTTGELFFGEGSRLTVL.

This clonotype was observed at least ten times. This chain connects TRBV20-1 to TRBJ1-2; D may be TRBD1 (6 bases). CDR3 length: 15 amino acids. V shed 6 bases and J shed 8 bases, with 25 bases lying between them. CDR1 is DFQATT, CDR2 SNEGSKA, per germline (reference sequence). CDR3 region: CSAQDSTGPLGGYTF. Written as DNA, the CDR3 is TGCAGTGCCCAAGACTCGACAGGTCCCTTGGGAGGCTACACCTTC.

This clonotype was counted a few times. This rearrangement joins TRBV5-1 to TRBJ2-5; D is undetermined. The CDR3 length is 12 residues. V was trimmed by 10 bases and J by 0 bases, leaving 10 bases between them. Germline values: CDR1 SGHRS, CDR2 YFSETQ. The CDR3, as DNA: TGCGCCGCTCGGGCAGACCAAGAGACCCAGTACTTC. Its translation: CAARADQETQYF. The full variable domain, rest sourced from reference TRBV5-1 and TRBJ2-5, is KAGVTQTPRYLIKTRGQQVTLSCSPISGHRSVSWYQQTPGQGLQFLFEYFSETQRNKGNFPGRFSGRQFSNSRSEMNVSTLELGDSALYLCAARADQETQYFGPGTRLLVL.

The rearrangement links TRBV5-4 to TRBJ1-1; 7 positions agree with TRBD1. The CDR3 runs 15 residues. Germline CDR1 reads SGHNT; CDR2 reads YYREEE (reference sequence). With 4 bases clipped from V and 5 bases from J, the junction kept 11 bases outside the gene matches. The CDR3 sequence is CASSVPERGRTEAFF. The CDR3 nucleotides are TGTGCCAGCAGCGTCCCGGAAAGGGGGCGGACTGAAGCTTTCTTT.

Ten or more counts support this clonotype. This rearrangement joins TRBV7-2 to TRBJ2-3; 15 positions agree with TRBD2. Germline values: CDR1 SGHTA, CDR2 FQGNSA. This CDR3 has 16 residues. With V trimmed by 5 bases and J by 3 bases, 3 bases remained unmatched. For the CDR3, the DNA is TGTGCCAGCAGCCCCGGGACTAGCGGGGGGACAGATACGCAGTATTTT. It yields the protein CASSPGTSGGTDTQYF. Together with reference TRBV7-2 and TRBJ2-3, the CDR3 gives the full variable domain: GAGVSQSPSNKVTEKGKDVELRCDPISGHTALYWYRQSLGQGLEFLIYFQGNSAPDKSGLPSDRFSAERTGGSVSTLTIQRTQQEDSAVYLCASSPGTSGGTDTQYFGPGTRLTVL.

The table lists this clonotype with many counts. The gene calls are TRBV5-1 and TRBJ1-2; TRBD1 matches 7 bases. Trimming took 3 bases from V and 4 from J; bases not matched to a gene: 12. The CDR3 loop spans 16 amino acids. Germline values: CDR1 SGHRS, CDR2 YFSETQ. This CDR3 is CASSSNTRQGPYGYTF. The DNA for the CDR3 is TGCGCCAGCAGCTCCAACACTCGACAGGGACCCTATGGCTACACCTTC.